This T cell receptor beta chain was identified in a study of regulatory T cells in long-lasting Graves disease. Findings of the study overall: Those with persistent disease had in common more public clonotypes (approximately 2,500) than new patients (roughly 930). TCR diversity was lower in persistent than newly diagnosed Graves' disease. Persistent disease was associated with favored TRBV28 usage and with favored use of TRBJ1-2 and TRBJ2-5.

TCR beta libraries were built with iRepertoire HTBI primers and Arm-PCR of CDR3 regions. In the original workflow: Across the samples, identification revealed some 64 TRBV and 11 to 15 TRBJ segments. Using its own MiXCR run on the multiplex PCR reads, TCRdb lists one record per CDR3 protein. For this entry, the V and J calls and clone size follow TCRdb and not the study's own pipeline. The sample contains over 300,000 distinct CDR3 sequences, around 15% of which appear only once. The trim removed 1 base at V and 3 bases at J, leaving 5 bases unmatched. The CDR3 is made up of 16 amino acids. Germline CDR1 SEHNR, CDR2 FQNEAQ (reference sequence). Time point given: newly diagnosed GD, antithyroid drugs for less than 3 months. PBMC-extracted RNA yielded the TCR library. As for this clonotype: Its antigen remains unknown.

The material was peripheral blood mononuclear cells (PBMCs), obtained at new diagnosis, from a patient treated with antithyroid drugs. The chain recombines TRBV7-9 with TRBJ2-7; TRBD1 aligns across 11 bases. The sequence was collected from a female donor with Graves disease. The CDR3 sequence: CASSLGGTGGNYEQYF. The DNA for the CDR3 is TGTGCCAGCAGCTTAGGTGGGACAGGGGGGAACTACGAGCAGTACTTC.